What follows are 15 T cell receptor beta chains derived from one specimen sequenced in a study of T cells in Graves' hyperthyroidism and ophthalmopathy. RNA transcripts provided the source from which TCR beta CDR3 regions were amplified. The HTBI primer set drove a first-round RT-PCR of the TCR CDR3. TCRdb re-analysed the multiplex PCR reads in MiXCR, keeping a single row per CDR3 protein. Of about 560,000 distinct CDR3 sequences in the sample, around 17% are singletons; the top ten hold about 17%. Sequencing used blood. The receptors come from a woman younger than 35 with Graves' hyperthyroidism.

A word on this clonotype: A single base separates this from a much larger clone, so it may be a read error. The rearrangement joins TRBV5-5 to TRBJ2-1, with D possibly matching TRBD2 (5 bases). Trimming removed 0 bases at V and 0 bases at J, with 7 bases between. The CDR3 length is 15 residues. The V gene's germline CDR1 is SGHKS and CDR2 YYEKEE (reference sequence). CDR3 coding DNA: TGTGCCAGCAGCTTGGGGGAGAACTCCTACAATGAGCAGTTCTTC. Translation gives CASSLGENSYNEQFF.

The chain joins TRBV19 to TRBJ1-2; D not certain. In germline, CDR1 is LNHDA, CDR2 SQIVND (reference sequence). V dropped 5 bases and J dropped 4 bases, with 8 bases sitting between them. The CDR3 has 12 amino acids. CDR3 loop: CASSPNSYGYTF. The CDR3, as DNA: TGTGCCAGTAGTCCCAACAGCTATGGCTACACCTTC.

This clonotype has a count of ten or more. The chain couples TRBV27 to TRBJ2-7, with 9 bases matching TRBD1. Trimming at V came to 6 bases and at J to 4 bases, leaving 22 bases not matched to a gene. The CDR3 is 19 residues long. Per germline, CDR1 MNHEY and CDR2 SMNVEV (reference sequence). The CDR3 loop is CASSLQTGGADLPWYEQYF. The CDR3 DNA sequence: TGTGCCAGCAGCCTTCAGACAGGGGGGGCTGATCTCCCCTGGTACGAGCAGTACTTC.

V usage is TRBV29-1 and J usage is TRBJ2-5; D not resolved. The CDR3 sequence is 11 residues long. Trimming took off 8 bases at V and 4 bases at J, with 11 bases between the two ends. Germline CDR1 and CDR2: SQVTM and ANQGSEA. CDR3 bases: TGCAGCAAGGTCCCCCCAGAGACCCAGTACTTC. Amino acid sequence: CSKVPPETQYF.

The chain is built from TRBV5-1 and TRBJ2-7, with 8 bases matching TRBD1. The CDR3 runs 15 residues. Losses at the gene ends were 4 bases for V and 2 bases for J; bases not matched to a gene: 8. In germline, CDR1 is SGHRS, CDR2 YFSETQ. DNA for the CDR3: TGCGCCAGCAGCCAAGAAGGGACAGGACCCTACGAGCAGTACTTC. This codes for CASSQEGTGPYEQYF.

This clonotype appeared a few times. The chain has TRBV6-2 or TRBV6-3 and TRBJ1-1; TRBD1 aligns across 7 bases. Germline assignment: CDR1 MNHEY and CDR2 SVGEGT. The V gene end was trimmed by 3 bases and the J gene end by 6 bases; junction bases not matched to a gene: 25. The CDR3 extends over 20 amino acids. Written as DNA, the CDR3 is TGTGCCAGCAGTTATTCGTATGGGAGGTCAGCCTTAGAAGGGGGCGCTGAAGCTTTCTTT. This gives the protein CASSYSYGRSALEGGAEAFF.

This clonotype was recorded a few times. The chain is built from TRBV19 and TRBJ2-7; D is possibly TRBD1 or TRBD2 (5 bases each). Looked up from germline, CDR1 is LNHDA and CDR2 is SQIVND (reference sequence). With 2 bases removed from V and 0 bases from J, the gap between germline ends came to 11 bases. This CDR3 region has 15 residues. The CDR3 DNA is TGTGCCAGTAGTATACGGGACGAAAGCTCCTACGAGCAGTACTTC. It encodes CASSIRDESSYEQYF.

A remark on this clonotype: A clone one base away is much larger, so this may be a read error. This rearrangement joins TRBV5-1 to TRBJ2-3; 8 bases agree with TRBD1. This CDR3 comprises 14 residues. Germline CDR1 is SGHRS and CDR2 is YFSETQ. The CDR3 spells CASCQGAVADTQCF. The CDR3 nucleotides are TGCGCCAGCTGCCAGGGGGCTGTGGCAGATACGCAGTGTTTT.

V gene TRBV5-1 combines with J gene TRBJ1-5; D possibly corresponds to TRBD1 (5 bases). Trimming shortened V by 5 bases and J by 9 bases, and 12 bases separated the two germline ends. The CDR3 has 12 amino acids. The germline gives CDR1 SGHRS, CDR2 YFSETQ. The CDR3 loop is CASREGRGPQHF. The CDR3, as DNA: TGCGCCAGCAGAGAGGGAAGGGGGCCCCAGCATTTT.

This clonotype was counted at least ten times. The chain recombines TRBV20-1 with TRBJ2-7; D remains unclear. From germline, CDR1 is DFQATT and CDR2 SNEGSKA (reference sequence). The CDR3 consists of 13 residues. The germline V and J ends were trimmed by 2 bases and 7 bases, with 15 bases remaining between them. CDR3 residues: CSARKIGPLEQYF. The CDR3 bases are TGCAGTGCTAGAAAGATCGGGCCATTGGAGCAGTACTTC.

This clonotype was detected ten times or more. The chain has TRBV7-9 and TRBJ1-6; 7 bases align to TRBD1. This CDR3 has 15 residues. Germline-derived CDR1 and CDR2 are SEHNR and FQNEAQ (reference sequence). Unmatched junction bases numbered 5, after V lost 6 bases and J lost 3 bases. The CDR3 coding sequence is TGTGCCAGCAGTCCGGGACAGAGCTATAATTCACCCCTCCACTTT. This codes for CASSPGQSYNSPLHF.

This clonotype has at least ten counts. The V call is TRBV28, the J call TRBJ2-1; TRBD1 might be the D (6 bases). The CDR3 totals 16 residues. V lost 6 bases and J lost 2, with 17 bases in between. Germline values: CDR1 MDHEN, CDR2 SYDVKM. CDR3 nucleotides: TGTGCCAGCAGCCCCCCGGGGCAGGGGACCTACAATGAGCAGTTCTTC. This encodes CASSPPGQGTYNEQFF.

The rearrangement links TRBV7-2 to TRBJ1-5, with 7 bases lining up with TRBD1. The V gene end was trimmed by 5 bases and the J gene end by 6 bases; junction bases not matched to a gene: 4. From germline, CDR1 is SGHTA and CDR2 FQGNSA. This CDR3 is 13 amino acids long. CDR3 sequence (DNA): TGTGCCAGCAGCACTGACAGGGTTCAGCCCCAGCATTTT. This codes for CASSTDRVQPQHF.

In this sample, this clonotype turned up many times. The chain recombines TRBV5-8 with TRBJ2-5; D is unclear. The V gene lost 0 bases and the J gene lost 2 bases, with 11 bases spanning the gap. CDR1 is SGHTS and CDR2 is YDEGEE in the germline V gene. The CDR3 totals 15 residues. CDR3 nucleotide sequence: TGTGCCAGCAGCTTGGAGGGCTCGACACAAGAGACCCAGTACTTC. Translation gives CASSLEGSTQETQYF.

This clonotype has only a few counts. The CDR3 loop is CASSLAGANHNEQFF. CDR3 nucleotide sequence: TGTGCCAGCAGCCTAGCGGGAGCGAACCACAATGAGCAGTTCTTC. This sequence joins TRBV27 and TRBJ2-1, with 10 bases aligning to TRBD2. The CDR3 is 15 residues long. V was pared by 6 bases and J by 5 bases, with 7 bases of the junction left unmatched. Germline-derived CDR1 and CDR2 are MNHEY and SMNVEV (reference sequence).